This record concerns one TCR beta chain sequence. What antigen it recognizes has not been identified. No base quality information exists; no much larger clone differs at one position. At the junction V is shortened by 4 bases and J by 7 bases, with 10 bases in between. The CDR3 covers 12 residues, taking in both the cysteine and the phenylalanine. Here the CDR3 DNA is all that survives: 36 bases in frame from base 1. The germline V gene provides CDR1 SGHTA and CDR2 FQGNSA. The time point label on this specimen signifies: around 28 days on oral tofacitinib. This sample's treatment or condition label indicates: oral pan-JAK inhibitor, 5-10 mg twice daily. Lesional scalp punch biopsies and peripheral blood were collected from alopecia areata patients. PBMCs were isolated by density centrifugation and stained for CD3, CD4 and CD8, and CD4+ and CD8+ T cells were sorted on a FACSAria. This sample was taken from a study of CD8+ T cells in alopecia areata listed by TCRdb under 2018. Concerning the study at large: Treated patients were enrolled in an open-label pilot trial of oral tofacitinib at 5 to 10 mg twice daily for moderate-to-severe alopecia areata. Patients on tofacitinib were biopsied at baseline and after 4 and 24 weeks of treatment, and several of the patients also had a later scalp biopsy. Scalp clonality was compared among normal scalp (n=4), patchy alopecia areata scalp (n=8), and alopecia totalis/universalis scalp (n=8). Patients stayed on tofacitinib for 6 to 18 months and then had 6 months of follow-up off drug so that delayed response and recurrence could be assessed. TCRbeta CDR3 regions were amplified by immunoSEQ multiplex PCR using 35 Vbeta forward and 13 Jbeta reverse primers. The SALT score, which quantifies the percentage of affected scalp surface area, was used to measure disease severity in treated patients. On the human side, TCRbeta sequencing was run on scalp tissue and on sorted CD4+ and CD8+ peripheral blood T cells from healthy controls and from alopecia areata patients with either patchy or totalis/universalis disease. RNA was obtained with the PAXgene miRNA kit for fixed scalp, the miRNeasy kit for PBMCs, and the RNeasy kit for mouse skin. In both human patients and the C3H/HeJ mouse model, the study applied high-throughput TCRbeta sequencing to look at T cell clonal expansion in alopecia areata.

The method behind the library was the immunoSEQ multiplex PCR assay. RNA was extracted from all samples and reverse transcribed into cDNA, which served as template for TCR sequencing. SuperScript III was used for first-strand cDNA synthesis, primed with a 2:1 mix of oligo-dT and random hexamers. A synthetic immune receptor repertoire was used to gauge amplification bias, and whatever bias remained was removed computationally. Regarding the original processing steps: Raw reads were preprocessed for error removal, and CDR3 was defined according to IMGT conventions as running from the conserved cysteine to phenylalanine. Clonality was computed as 1 minus the Shannon entropy, with the entropy normalized by log2 of the number of productive unique TCRs. Whether each scalp clone was CD4 or CD8 was inferred by checking scalp TCRbeta sequences against the CD4 and CD8 repertoires from sorted blood. Not all clones reach the TCRdb copy of this immuneACCESS table, which keeps in-frame sequences only. Checked studies attribute under half of the gap to unresolved V genes and leave the rest unexplained. D and trimming were read from the DNA, whereas the V and J calls and clone size are those reported in that table. For this sample there are 95,000 to 150,000 clones; approximately 60% appear just once. The ten most abundant clones make up around 5.4% of the sample.

The paper's findings and limits, for the study overall: Because the treated cohort was small and had only one nonresponder, larger studies are needed to examine links between baseline CD8+ expansion and response. Compared with normal scalp, lesional scalp had higher clonality and more expanded CD8+ clones, particularly in alopecia totalis/universalis, a pattern that suggests antigenic drive. With tofacitinib, both scalp clonality and the number of expanded CD8+ clones among the top 100 scalp clones went down significantly. Shared TCR sequences between patients were less evident than in mice, which may be partly attributable to HLA diversity in the patient population. Resident alphabeta T cells in normal human skin are also sequenced, complicating scalp TCR repertoire analysis, unlike mouse skin dominated by gammadelta T cells. Many expanded lesional clones were found to persist in scalp and blood during tofacitinib treatment, and relapse after treatment cessation may be partly explained by this persistence.

This TCR was recovered from a human donor with alopecia areata. The source was CD4+ T cells sorted from blood, collected at week 4, from a patient treated with tofacitinib. The rearrangement combines TRBV7-2 with TRBJ1-1, with a weak D call of TRBD1 (5 bases match). The CDR3 loop reads CASSSSGFEAFF. The DNA is TGTGCCAGCAGCTCCTCAGGGTTTGAAGCTTTCTTT. The CDR3, completed at both ends by the reference TRBV7-2 and TRBJ1-1 genes, gives the full variable domain GAGVSQSPSNKVTEKGKDVELRCDPISGHTALYWYRQSLGQGLEFLIYFQGNSAPDKSGLPSDRFSAERTGGSVSTLTIQRTQQEDSAVYLCASSSSGFEAFFGQGTRLTVV.